This is a list of T cell receptor beta chains from one sample in a study of shared clonotypes between healthy human individuals. The data were produced by immunoSEQ multiplex PCR, yet TCRdb's version contains in-frame clones alone and is incomplete. The table records nearly 1,000,000 clones, around 80% of them present only once. The sample taken for sequencing was memory CD4+ T cells sorted from blood. Every receptor here comes from a man aged 18 to 35 in good health. The CDR3 runs from the conserved cysteine through the conserved F or W. Fields, in order: J gene, clone size, V gene, D gene, CDR3 length, CDR3 protein, CDR3 DNA. D genes are given only for firm matches. Some rows have no size entry. The others give once, few or many, or a class for an expanded clone.

TRBJ2-3	.	TRBV5-1	.	15	CASSSGDSRTDTQYF	TGCGCCAGCAGCTCGGGGGACAGTAGGACAGATACGCAGTATTTT
TRBJ1-1	.	TRBV28	.	14	CASWGRSKNTEAFF	TGTGCCAGTTGGGGGCGGTCAAAGAACACTGAAGCTTTCTTT
TRBJ1-5	.	TRBV30	.	13	CAWSRGEYQPQHF	TGTGCCTGGAGTAGGGGAGAGTACCAGCCCCAGCATTTT
TRBJ1-2	.	TRBV2	TRBD1	15	CASSLGQITNYGYTF	TGTGCCAGCAGTTTGGGACAGATAACTAACTATGGCTACACCTTC
TRBJ2-3	few	TRBV7-9	.	14	CASSLAVDGDTQYF	TGTGCCAGCAGCTTAGCTGTAGATGGAGATACGCAGTATTTT
TRBJ1-6	few	TRBV2	TRBD1	14	CARNRGGNNSPLHF	TGTGCCAGGAACAGGGGGGGCAATAATTCACCCCTCCACTTT
TRBJ2-3	.	TRBV7-2	.	13	CASIQGNTDTQYF	TGTGCCAGCATTCAGGGGAACACAGATACGCAGTATTTT
TRBJ1-4	many	TRBV2	TRBD1	14	CASTKGQGVEKLFF	TGTGCCAGCACTAAAGGACAGGGGGTTGAAAAACTGTTTTTT
TRBJ1-1	.	TRBV28	.	12	CASRREVSEAFF	TGTGCCAGCAGAAGGGAGGTTTCTGAAGCTTTCTTT
TRBJ1-6	.	TRBV28	TRBD1	11	CASSLGQHLHF	TGTGCCAGCAGCTTGGGACAGCACCTCCACTTT
TRBJ2-7	.	TRBV19	TRBD2	14	CASRGGTLSGEQYF	TGTGCCAGTAGGGGGGGGACCCTCTCCGGCGAGCAGTACTTC
TRBJ2-3	.	TRBV10-3	TRBD2	18	CAISARTSGGYSTDTQYF	TGTGCCATCAGTGCGCGGACTAGCGGGGGCTATAGCACAGATACGCAGTATTTT
TRBJ1-6	once	TRBV5-1	.	15	CASSLEGSGNSPLHF	TGCGCCAGCAGCTTGGAGGGCAGCGGGAATTCACCCCTCCACTTT
TRBJ2-5	.	TRBV18	.	13	CASSPARQETQYF	TGTGCCAGCTCACCAGCCAGGCAAGAGACCCAGTACTTC
TRBJ2-1	.	TRBV6-6	TRBD2	16	CASSSAGRGRYNEQFF	TGTGCCAGCAGTTCCGCGGGGAGGGGTCGCTACAATGAGCAGTTCTTC
TRBJ2-7	.	TRBV27	.	15	CASSLVGRSSYEQYF	TGTGCCAGCAGTTTAGTAGGACGGTCCTCCTACGAGCAGTACTTC
TRBJ1-3	.	TRBV21-1	.	15	CASTYRGYSGNTIYF	TGTGCCAGCACATACAGGGGGTACTCTGGAAACACCATATATTTT
TRBJ2-5	.	TRBV7-8	.	11	CASSPGGTQYF	TGTGCCAGCAGCCCCGGGGGGACCCAGTACTTC
TRBJ2-4	.	TRBV7-9	.	13	CASSLGALNIQYF	TGTGCCAGCAGCTTAGGGGCACTAAACATTCAGTACTTC
TRBJ2-3	.	TRBV19	.	16	CATLGPLAASTDTQYF	TGTGCCACCCTGGGGCCACTAGCTGCTAGCACAGATACGCAGTATTTT
TRBJ1-2	.	TRBV6-5	TRBD1	12	CASSGTGYGYTF	TGTGCCAGCAGTGGGACAGGGTATGGCTACACCTTC
TRBJ2-1	.	TRBV5-6	TRBD2	15	CASSPPREGFNEQFF	TGTGCCAGCAGCCCCCCCCGGGAGGGGTTCAATGAGCAGTTCTTC
TRBJ1-2	once	TRBV7-2	TRBD1	14	CASSRTGFDYGYTF	TGTGCCAGCAGTAGGACAGGGTTTGACTATGGCTACACCTTC
TRBJ2-3	.	TRBV5-1	TRBD2	16	CASSKGLAGRTDTQYF	TGCGCCAGCAGCAAGGGACTAGCGGGACGCACAGATACGCAGTATTTT
TRBJ2-7	.	TRBV6-1	.	15	CASSEGNRARNEQYF	TGTGCCAGCAGTGAAGGGAACAGGGCCAGGAACGAGCAGTACTTC
TRBJ2-7	few	TRBV30	.	12	CAWVLPGGQQYF	TGTGCCTGGGTGCTGCCAGGGGGGCAGCAGTACTTC
TRBJ2-7	.	TRBV30	.	14	CAWSDKTFSYEQYF	TGTGCCTGGAGCGATAAGACATTTTCCTACGAGCAGTACTTC
TRBJ1-4	.	TRBV5-1	.	14	CASRGQSSNEKLFF	TGCGCCAGCCGAGGACAATCCTCAAATGAAAAACTGTTTTTT
TRBJ2-1	once	TRBV15	.	13	CATSRAAGDRVVF	TGTGCCACCAGCAGGGCCGCGGGAGACAGGGTCGTCTTC
TRBJ2-7	few	TRBV30	.	15	CAWSVRGNGGREQYF	TGTGCCTGGAGTGTACGTGGCAATGGAGGAAGGGAGCAGTACTTC
TRBJ1-4	.	TRBV6-1	.	12	CASSQQGGKLFF	TGTGCCAGCAGTCAACAGGGTGGGAAACTGTTTTTT
TRBJ2-1	once	TRBV5-1	TRBD2	16	CASSLASGSKYNEQFF	TGCGCCAGCAGCTTGGCAAGCGGGAGTAAGTACAATGAGCAGTTCTTC
TRBJ1-6	.	TRBV7-6	.	15	CASSLVFGNNSPLHF	TGTGCCAGCAGCTTAGTATTCGGAAATAATTCACCCCTCCACTTT
TRBJ2-5	.	TRBV7-8	.	14	CASSLVALGETQYF	TGTGCCAGCAGCTTAGTAGCGCTCGGGGAGACCCAGTACTTC
TRBJ1-1	.	TRBV28	.	15	CASSTTGLMNTEAFF	TGTGCCAGCAGTACGACAGGACTCATGAACACTGAAGCTTTCTTT
TRBJ1-2	.	TRBV6-5	.	12	CASSTIGGGYTF	TGTGCCAGCAGTACTATAGGAGGGGGCTACACCTTC
TRBJ2-2	.	TRBV30	.	13	CAWSVSASRELFF	TGTGCCTGGAGTGTTTCCGCCTCCAGGGAGCTGTTTTTT
TRBJ1-6	.	TRBV13	TRBD1	15	CASSVQGIVNSPLHF	TGTGCCAGCAGCGTACAGGGGATCGTGAATTCACCCCTCCACTTT
TRBJ1-1	.	TRBV5-5	.	15	CASSSLGGWNTEAFF	TGTGCCAGCAGCTCCCTGGGAGGCTGGAACACTGAAGCTTTCTTT
TRBJ1-1	.	TRBV7-2	TRBD1	14	CASSFKSGGTEAFF	TGTGCCAGCAGCTTTAAATCAGGGGGCACTGAAGCTTTCTTT
TRBJ2-7	.	TRBV6-1	.	15	CASIPGRLSSYEQYF	TGTGCCAGCATCCCCGGACGCCTTAGCTCCTACGAGCAGTACTTC
TRBJ2-5	.	TRBV10-1	TRBD1	15	CASSESGTEWETQYF	TGCGCCAGCAGTGAGTCCGGGACAGAGTGGGAGACCCAGTACTTC
TRBJ1-5	.	TRBV6-6	.	16	CASSYSSRQSNQPQHF	TGTGCCAGCAGTTACTCGTCCAGACAGAGCAATCAGCCCCAGCATTTT
TRBJ1-1	.	TRBV25-1	.	13	CASSGQGWLEAFF	TGTGCCAGCAGTGGTCAGGGGTGGTTGGAAGCTTTCTTT
TRBJ1-2	.	TRBV30	.	13	CAWSKSPAGGYTF	TGTGCCTGGAGTAAGAGTCCGGCTGGTGGCTACACCTTC
TRBJ1-1	few	TRBV30	.	16	CAWTRFGGSGDTEAFF	TGTGCCTGGACCAGGTTCGGAGGGAGTGGGGACACTGAAGCTTTCTTT
TRBJ1-2	.	TRBV6-1	.	13	CASSEAVNYGYTF	TGTGCCAGCAGTGAAGCCGTTAACTATGGCTACACCTTC
TRBJ2-7	.	TRBV12-5	.	12	CASGLLEYEQYF	TGTGCTAGTGGTTTGCTAGAGTATGAGCAGTACTTC
TRBJ1-6	.	TRBV7-9	.	14	CASSLTIKNSPLHF	TGTGCCAGCAGCTTAACTATCAAGAATTCACCCCTCCACTTT
TRBJ2-3	.	TRBV2	TRBD2	18	CASSGGASGFPSTDTQYF	TGTGCCAGCAGTGGCGGGGCTAGCGGGTTCCCTAGCACAGATACGCAGTATTTT
TRBJ1-3	.	TRBV11-2	.	15	CASSLSGTSRNTIYF	TGTGCCAGCAGCTTATCCGGGACATCGAGAAACACCATATATTTT
TRBJ1-6	.	TRBV14	TRBD1	17	CASSKTTGGWYNSPLHF	TGTGCCAGCAGCAAAACGACAGGGGGCTGGTATAATTCACCCCTCCACTTT
TRBJ1-1	.	TRBV30	.	16	CAWRRYNRGDDAEAFF	TGTGCCTGGAGAAGATATAACAGAGGGGATGACGCTGAAGCTTTCTTT
TRBJ2-3	.	TRBV7-3	.	18	CASSLKGTAGASTDTQYF	TGTGCCAGCAGCTTAAAAGGGACGGCAGGTGCTAGCACAGATACGCAGTATTTT